Sequencing of this TCR beta chain was carried out in a study of a mutant IDH1 vaccine in newly diagnosed glioma. Whole-study context: Vaccines were first given 4-6 weeks after radiotherapy alone, or with temozolomide cycles. It was radiotherapy, temozolomide, or both that patients received previously, with most receiving both. Held at week 35, visit V12 was the safety follow-up, and visit V13 followed at week 47.

To note about this clone: Antigen: not known.

Time point defined: week 47, end of study. In the vaccine, a single dose held 300 ug of the mutant IDH1 20-mer peptide, along with topical imiquimod. All eight of the vaccinations patients received fell in weeks 1, 3, 5, 7, 11, 15, 19 and 23. CDR3 length: 13 residues. Germline CDR1 SGHRS, CDR2 YFSETQ. V lost 5 bases and J 2 bases, leaving 10 bases between the germline ends. Sequencing was performed with immunoSEQ multiplex PCR; in TCRdb, only in-frame clones are kept and a portion is missing. Counted here are under 60,000 clones, approximately 76% occurring once; the ten biggest clones make up over 4%.

The input for sequencing was PBMCs, taken from a glioma patient whose treatment included an IDH1 peptide vaccine. The clonotype originates from a woman between 35 and 50 years old with glioma. Some clones in this sample may be carry-over from other donors' samples. The chain joins TRBV5-1 to TRBJ2-5; D remains ambiguous. CDR3 residues: CASSPKIQETQYF. The CDR3 DNA follows: TGCGCCAGCAGTCCTAAGATTCAAGAGACCCAGTACTTC.